One sample yielded the 18 T cell receptor beta chains listed below, sequenced in a study of cytomegalovirus exposure and HLA in healthy donors. The protocol was immunoSEQ multiplex PCR, while the TCRdb copy is restricted to in-frame clones and leaves out a portion. The sample consists of about 360,000 clones, roughly 90% of them appearing once. Sequenced material: PBMCs. The receptors derive from a young woman in good health and CMV-seronegative.

The gene calls are TRBV28 and TRBJ1-1; the match to TRBD1 covers 8 bases. The CDR3 is 15 residues long. Trimming took 5 bases from V and 1 from J; bases not matched to a gene: 6. Germline-derived CDR1 and CDR2 are MDHEN and SYDVKM. The CDR3 protein is CASSLYRGRNTEAFF. CDR3 DNA: TGTGCCAGCAGTCTATACAGGGGGAGGAACACTGAAGCTTTCTTT.

The genes are TRBV2 and TRBJ2-5; 7 positions match TRBD1. This CDR3 contains 16 residues. Looked up from germline, CDR1 is SNHLY and CDR2 is FYNNEI. V was clipped by 0 bases and J by 2 bases; unmatched bases: 6. The CDR3 bases are TGTGCCAGCAGTGAAGCGCTAACAGGGGTTCAAGAGACCCAGTACTTC. Protein sequence: CASSEALTGVQETQYF.

The chain recombines TRBV5-4 with TRBJ2-5; the match to TRBD1 covers 7 bases. The CDR3 loop spans 14 amino acids. Germline loops: CDR1 SGHNT, CDR2 YYREEE (reference sequence). CDR3 sequence reads: CATRPGTDQETQYF. CDR3 bases: TGTGCTACACGCCCCGGGACAGACCAAGAGACCCAGTACTTC.

The chain links TRBV13 to TRBJ1-1; D is possibly TRBD1 (6 bases). This CDR3 has 17 residues. CDR1 is PRHDT and CDR2 is FYEKMQ in the germline V gene (reference sequence). The V end was cut by 2 bases, the J end by 3 bases, with 19 bases between. The CDR3: CASSLKGVRGWDTEAFF. The DNA for the CDR3 is TGTGCCAGCAGCTTAAAAGGGGTCAGGGGCTGGGACACTGAAGCTTTCTTT.

This CDR3 reads CASRQRLAGSAYEQYF. The CDR3 nucleotides read TGTGCCAGCAGGCAACGACTAGCGGGCAGTGCCTACGAGCAGTACTTC. The V and J genes are TRBV7-2 and TRBJ2-7; 10 bases are shared with TRBD2. Trimming at V came to 6 bases and at J to 2 bases, leaving 10 bases not matched to a gene. The CDR3 spans 16 residues. Per germline, CDR1 SGHTA and CDR2 FQGNSA.

This clone has just one count. The chain combines TRBV7-6 with TRBJ2-7; 10 bases are a match to TRBD2. The V segment lost 6 bases and the J segment 0 bases; nucleotides outside the gene matches: 2. The CDR3 is made up of 14 amino acids. Germline V CDR1 and CDR2: SGHVS, FNYEAQ. CDR3 nucleotides: TGTGCCAGCAGTAGCGGGAGGACCTCCTACGAGCAGTACTTC. It codes for CASSSGRTSYEQYF. Complete variable domain (other parts from reference TRBV7-6 and TRBJ2-7): GAGVSQSPRYKVTKRGQDVALRCDPISGHVSLYWYRQALGQGPEFLTYFNYEAQQDKSGLPNDRFSAERPEGSISTLTIQRTEQRDSAMYRCASSSGRTSYEQYFGPGTRLTVT.

The chain is built from TRBV7-6 and TRBJ1-1; no definite D call. V lost 1 base and J 0 bases, leaving 9 bases between the germline ends. The CDR3 is 15 residues long. CDR1 is SGHVS, CDR2 FNYEAQ, per germline. The CDR3: CASSLGPGMNTEAFF. CDR3 bases: TGTGCCAGCAGCTTAGGGCCGGGGATGAACACTGAAGCTTTCTTT.

V and J are TRBV7-9 and TRBJ1-1; D is undetermined. This CDR3 is built from 12 residues. V was clipped by 3 bases and J by 4 bases, with 6 bases between them. Germline V gives CDR1 SEHNR, CDR2 FQNEAQ (reference sequence). CDR3 DNA sequence: TGTGCCAGCAGCTTTGGCAGCACTGAAGCTTTCTTT. This codes for CASSFGSTEAFF.

The genes are TRBV28 and TRBJ1-1, with D unclear. Trimming removed 2 bases at V and 3 bases at J, with 7 bases between. The germline CDR1 and CDR2 sequences are MDHEN and SYDVKM. The CDR3 runs to 13 residues. The CDR3 region is CASSLTGYTEAFF. The CDR3 DNA follows: TGTGCCAGCAGTTTAACCGGGTACACTGAAGCTTTCTTT.

This rearrangement joins TRBV2 to TRBJ2-7, with 7 bases fitting TRBD2. J gave up 0 bases and V 0 bases, and 2 bases lay outside the gene matches. The CDR3 runs 15 residues. Germline CDR1 is SNHLY and CDR2 is FYNNEI. This CDR3 is CASSEAGGFSYEQYF. CDR3 sequence (DNA): TGTGCCAGCAGTGAAGCGGGGGGGTTCTCCTACGAGCAGTACTTC.

The J gene is TRBJ2-7, the V gene TRBV4-1; 7 bases are a match to TRBD2. Trimming removed 1 base from V and 2 bases from J; junction bases left unmatched: 5. The CDR3 runs 15 residues. Germline V lookup: CDR1 MGHRA, CDR2 YSYEKL. This chain's CDR3 is CASSQVFGGTYEQYF. In nucleotides, the CDR3 is TGCGCCAGCAGCCAAGTCTTCGGGGGGACCTACGAGCAGTACTTC.

The chain carries TRBV9 and TRBJ2-6, with D maybe TRBD2 (5 bases). This CDR3 is 17 amino acids long. V shed 0 bases and J shed 3 bases, with 13 bases lying between them. The V gene's germline CDR1 is SGDLS and CDR2 YYNGEE. The DNA for the CDR3 is TGTGCCAGCAGCGTAGGTTCGTTGGGGAGTGGGGCCAACGTCCTGACTTTC. The encoded protein is CASSVGSLGSGANVLTF.

The J gene is TRBJ2-1, the V gene TRBV7-8; D perhaps matches TRBD1 (6 bases). The germline V gene has CDR1 SGHVS and CDR2 FQNEAQ. CDR3 length: 16 amino acids. Trimming cost V 4 bases and J 5 bases, with 18 bases left between them. The CDR3 sequence: CASSSPLGTRDNEQFF. The CDR3 nucleotides read TGTGCCAGCAGCTCCCCCCTGGGGACAAGGGACAATGAGCAGTTCTTC. Combining the CDR3 with reference TRBV7-8 and TRBJ2-1 gives the whole variable domain GAGVSQSPRYKVAKRGQDVALRCDPISGHVSLFWYQQALGQGPEFLTYFQNEAQLDKSGLPSDRFFAERPEGSVSTLKIQRTQQEDSAVYLCASSSPLGTRDNEQFFGPGTRLTVL.

The chain has TRBV19 and TRBJ2-1; 7 nucleotides agree with TRBD1. The CDR3 sequence is 17 residues long. CDR1 LNHDA and CDR2 SQIVND come from the germline V gene (reference sequence). The V segment lost 2 bases and the J segment 7 bases; nucleotides outside the gene matches: 14. The CDR3: CASSITRGPYLANEQFF. The CDR3 nucleotides are TGTGCCAGTAGTATAACTAGGGGGCCGTACCTAGCAAATGAGCAGTTCTTC.

The rearrangement uses TRBV29-1 and TRBJ2-7, with TRBD1 matching over 7 bases. This CDR3 has 13 residues. V lost 4 bases, J lost 0 bases, and 3 bases stayed unmatched. CDR1 and CDR2 from the germline V gene are SQVTM and ANQGSEA. CDR3 coding DNA: TGCAGCGTTGGTCAGGGGGACTCCTACGAGCAGTACTTC. This gives the protein CSVGQGDSYEQYF.

This clone was seen more than once but under ten times. The genes are TRBV6-1 and TRBJ2-7; possible D gene TRBD2, 5 bases. The CDR3 is made up of 14 amino acids. Germline V CDR1 and CDR2: MNHNS, SASEGT. V dropped 8 bases and J dropped 0 bases, with 14 bases sitting between them. CDR3 DNA sequence: TGTGCCAGCTGGACTCCTACCTCCTCCTACGAGCAGTACTTC. Translated, it gives CASWTPTSSYEQYF.

The genes are TRBV4-1 and TRBJ2-1; TRBD2 aligns across 7 bases. Trimming at V came to 1 base and at J to 5 bases, leaving 5 bases not matched to a gene. The CDR3 is 15 amino acids. The V gene's germline CDR1 is MGHRA and CDR2 YSYEKL. As DNA, the CDR3 is TGCGCCAGCAGCCAAGGAGGACTAGGTCACAATGAGCAGTTCTTC. Protein: CASSQGGLGHNEQFF.

The V and J genes are TRBV28 and TRBJ1-2, with D hard to call. This CDR3 is built from 13 residues. CDR1 and CDR2 (germline): MDHEN, SYDVKM. Deletions cut 4 bases from V and 7 bases from J, with 13 bases between. The CDR3, as DNA: TGTGCCAGCAGTTCCCGGAGGGCGAGTGGCTACACCTTC. Protein product: CASSSRRASGYTF.